This T cell receptor beta chain was documented in a study of blood T cell repertoires in COVID-19. The CDR3 spans 16 residues. Germline lookup yields CDR1 MDHEN and CDR2 SYDVKM. V gave up 4 bases and J gave up 6 bases; unmatched junction bases: 5. The data were produced by immunoSEQ multiplex PCR, yet TCRdb's version contains in-frame clones alone and is incomplete. The table lists 250,000 to 400,000 clones, roughly nine tenths of them singletons. Source material: peripheral blood. The chain joins TRBV28 to TRBJ2-1, with 14 positions matching TRBD2. This TCR was sampled from a woman younger than 45 with COVID-19, enrolled during active disease. This CDR3 reads CASSSPGLAGVNEQFF. CDR3 in DNA: TGTGCCAGCAGTTCCCCGGGACTAGCGGGAGTCAATGAGCAGTTCTTC.